This T cell receptor beta chain was sequenced in a study of post-analysis software for immune sequencing data. Study at large: The disease courses spanned relapsing-remitting, secondary progressive and progressive-relapsing forms of multiple sclerosis.

Libraries were made from TCR beta cDNA, and they carried unique molecular identifiers. TCRdb re-analysed the PCR reads in MiXCR, keeping a single row per CDR3 protein. The sample comprises 740,000 or so distinct CDR3 sequences, around 53% of which are singletons, and about 4.8% rests with the top ten. The germline V gene has CDR1 DFQATT and CDR2 SNEGSKA (reference sequence). The CDR3 loop spans 14 amino acids. V lost 0 bases to trimming and J lost 4 bases; unmatched junction nucleotides: 5. This clonotype was seen a single time. Its antigen is not known. Broader study findings: TRBV segments more frequent in patients than in controls numbered roughly five and included TRBV5-6, TRBV5-1 and TRBV20-1. Samples made in the same batch grouped tightly together by F measure.

The specimen was blood. The clonotype comes from a girl aged 5 to 17 with multiple sclerosis. The chain joins TRBV20-1 to TRBJ2-5; the match to TRBD1 covers 7 bases. CDR3 sequence reads: CSARDTGDGETQYF. CDR3 nucleotide sequence: TGCAGTGCTAGAGATACAGGGGATGGAGAGACCCAGTACTTC.